The next 7 T cell receptor beta chains were all read from a single sample in a study of T cells after yellow fever vaccination. From the 5' RACE reads, TCRdb called clonotypes with MiXCR, one entry per CDR3 protein. The table shows 620,000 or so distinct CDR3 sequences, with about 12% occurring only once. The sequencing used PBMCs, collected on the day of the yellow fever booster vaccination. These receptor sequences come from a man aged 30 to 39 who received the YFV17D yellow fever vaccine.

The chain couples TRBV19 to TRBJ1-2, with 7 bases aligning to TRBD1. CDR3 size: 14 residues. Germline values: CDR1 LNHDA, CDR2 SQIVND (reference sequence). V gave up 5 bases and J gave up 4 bases; unmatched junction bases: 7. CDR3 nucleotide sequence: TGTGCCAGTAGTGTCGGACAGGCGATCTATGGCTACACCTTC. It translates to CASSVGQAIYGYTF. The full variable domain, in which reference TRBV19 and TRBJ1-2 provide the parts outside the CDR3, is DGGITQSPKYLFRKEGQNVTLSCEQNLNHDAMYWYRQDPGQGLRLIYYSQIVNDFQKGDIAEGYSVSREKKESFPLTVTSAQKNPTAFYLCASSVGQAIYGYTFGSGTRLTVV.

In DNA form, the CDR3 reads TGTGCCAGCTCACCACCTCTACAGGGGGAAGAGACCCAGTACTTC. It encodes CASSPPLQGEETQYF. The rearrangement joins TRBV18 to TRBJ2-5; 8 bases map to TRBD1. V lost 0 bases, J lost 3 bases, and 3 bases stayed unmatched. This CDR3 contains 15 residues. Germline-derived CDR1 and CDR2 are KGHSH and LQKENI.

The chain is built from TRBV11-2 and TRBJ2-5, with 11 bases matching TRBD2. Per the germline V gene, CDR1 is SGHAT and CDR2 is FQNNGV. V trimming: 6 bases; J trimming: 4 bases; junction bases outside the gene matches: 7. This CDR3 is 15 amino acids long. This CDR3 reads CASRTGLAVSETQYF. As DNA, the CDR3 is TGTGCCAGCAGGACGGGACTAGCGGTCTCAGAGACCCAGTACTTC.

V and J are TRBV2 and TRBJ1-4, with 7 bases lining up with TRBD1. CDR1 and CDR2 (germline): SNHLY, FYNNEI. CDR3 size: 15 residues. Losses at the gene ends were 6 bases for V and 7 bases for J; bases not matched to a gene: 11. The CDR3 coding sequence is TGTGCCAGCAGCCAACAGGGGCGGGTTGGTGAAAAACTGTTTTTT. Its translation: CASSQQGRVGEKLFF.

V usage is TRBV24-1 and J usage is TRBJ2-2, with 10 bases that match TRBD1. The CDR3 has 16 amino acids. Trimming cost V 4 bases and J 7 bases; bases outside gene matches: 8. CDR1 is KGHDR and CDR2 is SFDVKD in the germline V gene. The CDR3 bases are TGTGCCACCAGTGACGCCCCCGGACAGGGGGTCGGGGAGCTGTTTTTT. It is translated as CATSDAPGQGVGELFF.

This clonotype showed up just a few times. The chain joins TRBV7-2 to TRBJ2-7; TRBD2 might be the D (6 bases). Germline CDR1 reads SGHTA; CDR2 reads FQGNSA. The V end was cut by 1 base, the J end by 6 bases, with 10 bases between. CDR3 length: 13 amino acids. The CDR3 region has the DNA TGTGCCAGCAGCTTAGTAAGGGAGGCCGAGCAGTACTTC. Protein: CASSLVREAEQYF.

The genes are TRBV12-5 and TRBJ2-5; D ambiguous. The germline CDR1 and CDR2 sequences are LGHNT and FRNRAP. The V end was cut by 4 bases, the J end by 4 bases, with 7 bases between. The CDR3 covers 12 residues. CDR3 amino acids: CASGSTGETQYF. CDR3 in DNA: TGTGCTAGTGGTTCGACGGGAGAGACCCAGTACTTC.